This TCR beta chain was captured in a study of memory CD8 T cells in hepatitis C reinfection. Whole-study context: After reinfection, two primary-infection resolvers became chronically infected. Between 55 and 20 weeks before reinfection detection, pre-reinfection samples were drawn. HCV reinfection meant a positive HCV RNA test after two negative tests at least 60 days apart.

Time point of the sample: pre-reinfection, 55 to 20 weeks before reinfection detection. No in vitro expansion preceded TCR sequencing of the sorted cells. Donors were people who inject drugs in the Montreal HEPCO cohort. The table came from immunoSEQ multiplex PCR; TCRdb's copy has only in-frame clones and leaves some out. The sample lists just over 50,000 clones, roughly 91% occurring once. Germline V gene data show CDR1 as MDHEN and CDR2 as SYDVKM. The CDR3 is 17 amino acids. J was trimmed by 4 bases and V by 3 bases; bases with no gene match: 9. The specimen was naive CD8+ T cells sorted from blood. The sequence derives from a man between 18 and 29 years old with hepatitis C virus infection. V gene TRBV28 combines with J gene TRBJ2-1; 10 nucleotides align to TRBD2. CDR3 sequence reads: CASSFTLAGVGYNEQFF. CDR3 DNA: TGTGCCAGCAGTTTCACCCTAGCGGGAGTAGGGTACAATGAGCAGTTCTTC.